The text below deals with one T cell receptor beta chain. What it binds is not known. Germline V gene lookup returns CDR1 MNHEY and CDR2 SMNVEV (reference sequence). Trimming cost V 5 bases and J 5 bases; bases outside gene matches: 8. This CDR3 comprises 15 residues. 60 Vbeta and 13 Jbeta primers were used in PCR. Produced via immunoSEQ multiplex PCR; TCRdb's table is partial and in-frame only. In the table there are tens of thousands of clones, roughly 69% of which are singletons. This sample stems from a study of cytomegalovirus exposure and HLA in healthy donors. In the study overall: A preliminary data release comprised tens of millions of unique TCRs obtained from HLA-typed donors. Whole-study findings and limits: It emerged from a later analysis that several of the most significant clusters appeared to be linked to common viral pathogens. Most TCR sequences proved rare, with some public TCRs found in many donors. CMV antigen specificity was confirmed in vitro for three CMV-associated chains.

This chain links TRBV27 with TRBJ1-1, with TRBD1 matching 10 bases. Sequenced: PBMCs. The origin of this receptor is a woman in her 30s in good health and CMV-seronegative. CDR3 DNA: TGTGCCAGCAGTGCCCGACAGGGGGCGATGACTGAAGCTTTCTTT. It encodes CASSARQGAMTEAFF.